One and the same sample provided the 8 T cell receptor beta chains below, sequenced in a study of CD8+CD57+ T cells in acquired aplastic anemia. An expansion of CD8+CD57+ cells by flow cytometry had been shown in patients chosen for sequencing. Genomic DNA, the template, was used for profiling of the TCR beta VDJ and CDR3. TCRdb processed the reads anew with MiXCR; each CDR3 protein has one entry. Of roughly 500,000 distinct CDR3 sequences listed, approximately 33% are singletons. Sequencing was carried out using sorted CD4+, CD8+, or CD8+CD57+ T cells (not recorded which) from PBMCs. The receptor source for this set is a human donor with aplastic anemia.

Turning to this clonotype: A much larger clone differs by one base, so this may be a read error. The chain joins TRBV4-3 to TRBJ1-6; a possible D gene is TRBD1 (6 bases). The CDR3 spans 14 residues. Germline CDR1 is LGHNA and CDR2 is YSLEER. V was pared by 5 bases and J by 5 bases, with 10 bases between. The CDR3 coding sequence is TGCGCCAGCAGCTCGAGACAGGATAATTCACCCCTCCACTTT. Amino acid sequence: CASSSRQDNSPLHF.

This clonotype was observed at least ten times. The chain is built from TRBV2 and TRBJ2-5; D is unclear. With 4 bases removed from V and 3 bases from J, the gap between germline ends came to 9 bases. The CDR3 runs 13 residues. CDR1 and CDR2 from the germline V gene are SNHLY and FYNNEI. The CDR3 bases are TGTGCCAGCAGTGGTAATGGGGAAGAGACCCAGTACTTC. Its translation is CASSGNGEETQYF. The variable domain in full, completed from reference TRBV2 and TRBJ2-5, reads EPEVTQTPSHQVTQMGQEVILRCVPISNHLYFYWYRQILGQKVEFLVSFYNNEISEKSEIFDDQFSVERPDGSNFTLKIRSTKLEDSAMYFCASSGNGEETQYFGPGTRLLVL.

A word on this clonotype: Lacking the conserved final phenylalanine or tryptophan, this CDR3 likely reflects a read error. The chain links TRBV6-5 to TRBJ2-7; 10 positions agree with TRBD2. The CDR3 covers 16 residues. V was pared by 0 bases and J by 2 bases, with 4 bases of the junction left unmatched. Germline-derived CDR1 and CDR2 are MNHEY and SVGAGI. In DNA, the CDR3 is TGTGCCAGCAGTTACTCGACTAGCGGGTTACCCTACGAGCAGTACTTA. This encodes CASSYSTSGLPYEQYL.

About this clonotype: Since a much larger clone is just one base distant, this may be a read error. This rearrangement joins TRBV7-2 to TRBJ2-3; D call uncertain. This CDR3 has 13 amino acids. The V gene lost 5 bases and the J gene lost 4 bases, with 10 bases spanning the gap. Germline CDR1 and CDR2: SGHTA and FQGNSA. CDR3 protein: CASSIVGPDTQYF. CDR3 bases: TGTGCCAGCAGCATAGTAGGGCCAGATACGCAGTATTTT.

In this sample, this clonotype turned up once. The chain is built from TRBV4-1 and TRBJ2-2; D might be TRBD1 (6 bases). Trimming took 3 bases from V and 7 from J, leaving 15 bases between them. This CDR3 has 15 amino acids. The germline CDR1 and CDR2 sequences are MGHRA and YSYEKL. The CDR3 is CASSQFTGSGGELFF. As DNA, the CDR3 is TGCGCCAGCAGCCAGTTCACAGGGTCTGGCGGGGAGCTGTTTTTT.

This clonotype was seen ten or more times. The rearrangement joins TRBV7-9 to TRBJ1-2; D perhaps matches TRBD1 (5 bases). CDR3 length: 13 amino acids. V shed 5 bases and J shed 3 bases, with 10 bases lying between them. Germline CDR1 SEHNR, CDR2 FQNEAQ (reference sequence). CDR3: CASSAWGDYGYTF. CDR3 nucleotides: TGTGCCAGCAGCGCTTGGGGGGACTATGGCTACACCTTC.

This CDR3 reads CASSVDRGEQYF. In DNA form, the CDR3 reads TGTGCCAGCAGCGTGGACAGGGGCGAGCAGTACTTC. This chain connects TRBV7-9 to TRBJ2-7; TRBD1 matches 9 bases. CDR1 is SEHNR and CDR2 is FQNEAQ in the germline V gene (reference sequence). The CDR3 has 12 residues. The J segment lost 6 bases and the V segment lost 5 bases, leaving 2 bases of the junction unmatched. The whole variable domain, filled in from reference TRBV7-9 and TRBJ2-7, reads DTGVSQNPRHKITKRGQNVTFRCDPISEHNRLYWYRQTLGQGPEFLTYFQNEAQLEKSRLLSDRFSAERPKGSFSTLEIQRTEQGDSAMYLCASSVDRGEQYFGPGTRLTVT.

V usage is TRBV18 and J usage is TRBJ1-5; D call uncertain. This CDR3 is built from 14 residues. Germline-derived CDR1 and CDR2 are KGHSH and LQKENI. V dropped 4 bases and J dropped 1 base, with 8 bases sitting between them. The CDR3 region has the DNA TGTGCCAGCTCACAAAGGGAGAGCAATCAGCCCCAGCATTTT. It is translated as CASSQRESNQPQHF.